This T cell receptor (beta chain) was sequenced for a study of blood T cell repertoires in COVID-19. Study-level background: Sites in the United States, Italy and Spain provided acute and convalescent COVID-19 samples. PBMCs, B-cell-depleted T cells, or T cells were the source of the cDNA or gDNA that made up the material.

The length of the CDR3 is 13 residues. The V segment lost 6 bases and the J segment 7 bases; nucleotides outside the gene matches: 6. In the source study's methods: Scientists estimated how many nucleated cells there were by amplifying reference gene primers. Assay used: immunoSEQ multiplex PCR; TCRdb lists only in-frame clones, some missing. V and J calls plus clone size are reproduced from that table; the DNA served to infer D and trimming. This sample carries roughly 58,000 clones, around 76% of them seen once, and the ten largest clones take over 20%. Input material: peripheral blood. This rearrangement joins TRBV12-3 or TRBV12-4 to TRBJ1-2; TRBD1 matches 9 bases. This receptor was obtained from a man between 50 and 59 years old with active or convalescent COVID-19. CDR3 amino acids: CASRLQGAGGYTF. CDR3 in DNA: TGTGCCAGCAGATTACAGGGGGCTGGTGGCTACACCTTC.